This T cell receptor beta chain was found in a study of response to subunit inactivated influenza vaccine. Via MiXCR, TCRdb re-called the RT-PCR reads, giving one row per CDR3 protein. The sample has 530,000 or so distinct CDR3 sequences, about 25% seen once. This clonotype was seen more than once but under ten times. Trimming cost V 3 bases and J 6 bases; bases outside gene matches: 5. CDR3 size: 13 residues. The germline V gene encodes CDR1 MDHEN and CDR2 SYDVKM. The specimen was CD4+ T cells sorted from PBMCs, collected roughly 5 days after vaccination. The origin of this receptor is a man over 45 who received an inactivated influenza vaccine. This sequence joins TRBV28 and TRBJ2-7; 7 bases match TRBD1. CDR3 bases: TGTGCCAGCAGTTTGGTGAACAGGGGCGAGCAGTACTTC. Translated, it gives CASSLVNRGEQYF.